This TCR beta chain derives from a study of OX40 agonist ivuxolimab in advanced cancers. Overall study: Dose-escalation patients suffered from hepatocellular carcinoma, melanoma, renal cell or head and neck cancer.

Note on this clone: The antigen is not known.

Overall study results and limits: Blood T cells, both CD4+ and CD8+, expanded clonally by week 6 at 0.1 to 3.0 mg/kg. No determination was made of the antigen specificity of the expanded peripheral T cells. In CD8+ T cells, expanded clones were on average more numerous than in CD4+.

With 3 bases removed from V and 2 bases from J, the gap between germline ends came to 11 bases. This CDR3 region has 15 residues. Germline V gene sequence: CDR1 SGDLS, CDR2 YYNGEE. Sequenced by immunoSEQ multiplex PCR; TCRdb stores in-frame clones only, minus some. Seen here are around 95,000 clones, about nine tenths observed once, and the top ten hold around 0.16%. The starting material was CD4+ or CD8+ T cells sorted from blood, obtained in a trial of the OX40 agonist ivuxolimab. The sequence derives from an adult with an advanced solid tumor such as melanoma, head and neck, liver or kidney cancer. J is TRBJ2-2 and V is TRBV9, with a weak D call TRBD1 (6 bases). The chain's CDR3 is CASSATGANTGELFF. In DNA form, the CDR3 reads TGTGCCAGCAGCGCGACAGGCGCTAACACCGGGGAGCTGTTTTTT.